One and the same sample provided the 21 T cell receptor beta chains below, sequenced in a study of blood T cell repertoires in COVID-19. The table came from immunoSEQ multiplex PCR; TCRdb's copy has only in-frame clones and leaves some out. The data show some 350,000 clones, around 86% seen once. The sample comprised peripheral blood. Receptor source: a woman aged 50 to 65 with COVID-19, enrolled during active disease.

The chain recombines TRBV6-5 with TRBJ2-3, with D unclear. Trimming took 0 bases from V and 1 from J, leaving 8 bases between them. CDR1 is MNHEY, CDR2 SVGAGI, per germline. CDR3 size: 15 residues. The CDR3 coding sequence is TGTGCCAGCAGTTACTCGGGCGTCGGCACAGATACGCAGTATTTT. Its translation: CASSYSGVGTDTQYF.

The chain combines TRBV5-6 with TRBJ1-5; tentatively, D is TRBD1 (6 bases). CDR1 and CDR2 from the germline V gene are SGHDT and YYEEEE. The CDR3 extends over 15 amino acids. V lost 1 base to trimming and J lost 3 bases, with 11 bases between them. CDR3 coding DNA: TGTGCCAGCAGCTTGAACTACAGGGCCAATCAGCCCCAGCATTTT. Its protein product is CASSLNYRANQPQHF. The complete variable domain, with remaining parts taken from reference TRBV5-6 and TRBJ1-5, reads DAGVTQSPTHLIKTRGQQVTLRCSPKSGHDTVSWYQQALGQGPQFIFQYYEEEERQRGNFPDRFSGHQFPNYSSELNVNALLLGDSALYLCASSLNYRANQPQHFGDGTRLSIL.

This clone was detected once. The chain couples TRBV4-3 to TRBJ2-7, with 7 bases lining up with TRBD1. Germline CDR1 LGHNA, CDR2 YSLEER. The CDR3 runs to 15 residues. V was clipped by 0 bases and J by 2 bases; unmatched bases: 4. CDR3 sequence (DNA): TGCGCCAGCAGCCAAGACACAGGGGTCACCTACGAGCAGTACTTC. Encoded protein: CASSQDTGVTYEQYF.

This clone was detected only a few times. This chain joins TRBV5-1 and TRBJ1-5; 8 bases are a match to TRBD1. The CDR3 is made up of 16 amino acids. The junction had 10 bases not matched to a gene; V was cut back by 4 bases and J by 4 bases. Germline loops: CDR1 SGHRS, CDR2 YFSETQ. CDR3: CASSPGGTGSNQPQHF. CDR3 sequence (DNA): TGCGCCAGCAGCCCCGGAGGGACAGGCTCGAATCAGCCCCAGCATTTT.

V and J are TRBV6-1 and TRBJ1-1; possibly TRBD1 for D (5 bases). The V and J ends lost 1 base and 2 bases respectively, with 8 bases between them. CDR3 length: 14 residues. Germline V gene lookup returns CDR1 MNHNS and CDR2 SASEGT. The CDR3 sequence is CASSEGGLNTEAFF. In DNA form, the CDR3 reads TGTGCCAGCAGTGAAGGGGGACTAAACACTGAAGCTTTCTTT.

This clone was observed a handful of times. The chain employs TRBV7-9 and TRBJ2-2; D ambiguous. Per the germline V gene, CDR1 is SEHNR and CDR2 is FQNEAQ (reference sequence). This CDR3 region has 15 residues. Deletions cut 1 base from V and 4 bases from J, with 10 bases between. The CDR3 coding sequence is TGTGCCAGCAGCTTAGTTACAGTAAGCACCGGGGAGCTGTTTTTT. It encodes CASSLVTVSTGELFF.

The CDR3 sequence is CASSLDSRGGNEQFF. CDR3 DNA: TGTGCCAGCAGCTTAGATTCTAGGGGTGGGAATGAGCAGTTCTTC. The chain uses TRBV7-7 and TRBJ2-1; perhaps TRBD1 as D (5 bases). There are 15 residues in the CDR3. Looked up from germline, CDR1 is SSHAT and CDR2 is FNYEAQ (reference sequence). The ends were cut back, 1 base at V and 7 bases at J, with 14 bases in the middle.

V usage is TRBV7-9 and J usage is TRBJ2-1, with TRBD1 matching 11 bases. After removal of 1 base from V and 4 bases from J, the junction contained 3 bases not matched to a gene. This CDR3 spans 16 amino acids. Germline values: CDR1 SEHNR, CDR2 FQNEAQ (reference sequence). As DNA, the CDR3 is TGTGCCAGCAGCTTAGTGGACAGGGGGCCGTACAATGAGCAGTTCTTC. Its protein product is CASSLVDRGPYNEQFF. The variable domain in full, with the rest retrieved from reference TRBV7-9 and TRBJ2-1, is DTGVSQNPRHKITKRGQNVTFRCDPISEHNRLYWYRQTLGQGPEFLTYFQNEAQLEKSRLLSDRFSAERPKGSFSTLEIQRTEQGDSAMYLCASSLVDRGPYNEQFFGPGTRLTVL.

The chain joins TRBV4-3 to TRBJ2-3; 9 bases line up with TRBD2. Germline CDR1 reads LGHNA; CDR2 reads YSLEER. V gave up 0 bases and J gave up 2 bases; unmatched junction bases: 12. This CDR3 has 19 residues. CDR3 DNA sequence: TGCGCCAGCAGCCAAGATGGAGTCGGCGGGAGGGCCTACACAGATACGCAGTATTTT. Protein: CASSQDGVGGRAYTDTQYF.

The chain is built from TRBV3-1 (or the pseudogene TRBV3-2) and TRBJ1-1, with 7 positions matching TRBD1. The CDR3 sequence is 17 residues long. V was clipped by 2 bases and J by 3 bases; unmatched bases: 12. The germline gives CDR1 LGHDT, CDR2 YNNKEL (reference sequence). For the CDR3, the DNA is TGTGCCAGCAGCCAACAGGGCAGGGGGGAATTCTACACTGAAGCTTTCTTT. It yields the protein CASSQQGRGEFYTEAFF.

The chain has TRBV5-4 and TRBJ2-7, with 9 bases matching TRBD1. V shed 5 bases, J shed 3 bases, and the junction held 9 bases outside the gene matches. CDR1 is SGHNT and CDR2 is YYREEE in the germline V gene (reference sequence). The CDR3 covers 15 residues. The CDR3 spells CASSQPGQGIYEQYF. In nucleotides, the CDR3 is TGTGCCAGCAGTCAGCCGGGACAGGGAATCTACGAGCAGTACTTC.

The CDR3 loop is CASSPPQQLNNQPQHF. CDR3 DNA sequence: TGTGCCAGCTCACCACCTCAACAGCTTAACAATCAGCCCCAGCATTTT. This rearrangement joins TRBV18 to TRBJ1-5; the D is unclear. Germline V lookup: CDR1 KGHSH, CDR2 LQKENI. The CDR3 is made up of 16 amino acids. V was clipped by 0 bases and J by 3 bases, with 12 bases between them.

The chain recombines TRBV7-9 with TRBJ1-1, with a tentative D call TRBD1 (5 bases). Germline V gene lookup returns CDR1 SEHNR and CDR2 FQNEAQ (reference sequence). This CDR3 contains 14 residues. The V end lost 1 base, the J end lost 7 bases, and 13 bases lay between the germline ends. The CDR3 region is CASSLGLGQSEAFF. DNA for the CDR3: TGTGCCAGCAGCTTAGGTCTGGGGCAGAGTGAAGCTTTCTTT.

The V call is TRBV13, the J call TRBJ2-7; 10 nucleotides agree with TRBD1. The CDR3 has 15 residues. The ends lost 3 bases at V and 2 bases at J; junction bases unmatched: 4. Germline assignment: CDR1 PRHDT and CDR2 FYEKMQ (reference sequence). The CDR3 sequence is CASSLRGQGAYEQYF. The CDR3 bases are TGTGCCAGCAGCTTGAGAGGACAGGGGGCCTACGAGCAGTACTTC.

CDR3 residues: CASRIQGSAAEQYF. The CDR3, as DNA: TGCGCCAGCAGAATTCAGGGGTCTGCGGCCGAGCAGTACTTC. The chain combines TRBV5-1 with TRBJ2-7; D possibly corresponds to TRBD1 (6 bases). Trimming cost V 5 bases and J 6 bases, with 18 bases left between them. Germline values: CDR1 SGHRS, CDR2 YFSETQ. CDR3 size: 14 residues.

This rearrangement joins TRBV3-1 (or the pseudogene TRBV3-2) to TRBJ2-7; D is ambiguous. V lost 2 bases, J lost 5 bases, and 13 bases lay in between. Germline assignment: CDR1 LGHDT and CDR2 YNNKEL (reference sequence). The CDR3 has 14 residues. In nucleotides, the CDR3 is TGTGCCAGCAGCCAAAGCGCAACCCCCCACGAGCAGTACTTC. Protein sequence: CASSQSATPHEQYF.

The rearrangement joins TRBV7-6 to TRBJ2-2; 7 nucleotides align to TRBD2. V trimming: 3 bases; J trimming: 0 bases; junction bases outside the gene matches: 4. This CDR3 has 16 residues. Germline V gene lookup returns CDR1 SGHVS and CDR2 FNYEAQ. The CDR3 protein is CASSFGLAANTGELFF. The CDR3, as DNA: TGTGCCAGCAGCTTCGGCCTAGCGGCGAACACCGGGGAGCTGTTTTTT.

This chain joins TRBV24-1 and TRBJ2-1, with 10 nucleotides matching TRBD2. V lost 3 bases to trimming and J lost 4 bases; unmatched junction nucleotides: 8. The CDR3 covers 17 residues. Per germline, CDR1 KGHDR and CDR2 SFDVKD. For the CDR3, the DNA is TGTGCCACCAGTGATAGGAGAGCGGGAGGGGGGTACAATGAGCAGTTCTTC. This translates into CATSDRRAGGGYNEQFF.

This chain connects TRBV5-4 to TRBJ2-6, with 13 bases matching TRBD2. V was clipped by 4 bases and J by 4 bases; unmatched bases: 8. The CDR3 consists of 18 residues. The germline gives CDR1 SGHNT, CDR2 YYREEE (reference sequence). CDR3 in DNA: TGTGCCAGCAGCCCCGGGACTAGCGGGATAATCGGGGCCAACGTCCTGACTTTC. Translation gives CASSPGTSGIIGANVLTF.

This clone occurred once. The rearrangement links TRBV2 to TRBJ2-7, with TRBD1 identical over 8 bases. The V and J ends lost 8 bases and 1 base, in that order; junction bases with no gene match: 10. Germline CDR1 is SNHLY and CDR2 is FYNNEI. The CDR3 is 15 residues long. The CDR3 sequence is CASRGTGHFSYEQYF. DNA for the CDR3: TGTGCCAGCCGGGGGACAGGCCATTTTTCCTACGAGCAGTACTTC. Full variable domain (outside the CDR3, taken from reference TRBV2 and TRBJ2-7): EPEVTQTPSHQVTQMGQEVILRCVPISNHLYFYWYRQILGQKVEFLVSFYNNEISEKSEIFDDQFSVERPDGSNFTLKIRSTKLEDSAMYFCASRGTGHFSYEQYFGPGTRLTVT.

CDR3 region: CASSVAAGGIMNTEAFF. As DNA, the CDR3 is TGTGCCAGCAGCGTAGCGGCAGGGGGGATTATGAACACTGAAGCTTTCTTT. The chain employs TRBV9 and TRBJ1-1; 7 positions match TRBD1. With V trimmed by 0 bases and J by 0 bases, 8 bases remained unmatched. Germline V gene lookup returns CDR1 SGDLS and CDR2 YYNGEE. This CDR3 spans 17 amino acids. Full variable domain (remainder filled in from reference TRBV9 and TRBJ1-1): DSGVTQTPKHLITATGQRVTLRCSPRSGDLSVYWYQQSLDQGLQFLIQYYNGEERAKGNILERFSAQQFPDLHSELNLSSLELGDSALYFCASSVAAGGIMNTEAFFGQGTRLTVV.